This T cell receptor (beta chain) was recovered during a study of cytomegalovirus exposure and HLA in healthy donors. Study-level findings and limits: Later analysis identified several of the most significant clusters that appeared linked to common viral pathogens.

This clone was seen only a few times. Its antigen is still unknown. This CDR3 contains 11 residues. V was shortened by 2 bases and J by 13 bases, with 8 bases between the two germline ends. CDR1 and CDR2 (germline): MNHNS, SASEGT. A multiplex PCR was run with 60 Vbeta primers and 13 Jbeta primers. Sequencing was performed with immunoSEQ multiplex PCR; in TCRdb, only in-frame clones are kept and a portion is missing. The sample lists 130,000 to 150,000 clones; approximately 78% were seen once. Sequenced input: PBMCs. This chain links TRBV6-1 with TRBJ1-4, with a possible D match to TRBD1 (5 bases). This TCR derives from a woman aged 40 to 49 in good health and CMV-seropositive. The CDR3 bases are TGTGCCAGCAGTGAACCAGGGATACTGTTTTTT. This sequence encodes CASSEPGILFF.